This TCR beta chain was sequenced for a study of CD8 T cells in Susac syndrome. In the case of this clonotype: Its antigen is not known.

The CD8+ and CD4+ T cells were negatively isolated, with the TEMRA cells enriched by FACS. Study-level findings and limits: There was no clonal expansion in the CD4+ T cell repertoires of Susac syndrome.

Random hexamers served to reverse transcribe about 0.45 to 1 ug RNA. TCRdb recomputed calls from the immunoSEQ multiplex PCR reads with MiXCR, one row per CDR3 protein. Of 150,000 to 200,000 distinct CDR3 sequences listed, 85% to 95% were seen once; the top ten hold roughly 0.12%. Germline CDR1 is SQVTM and CDR2 is ANQGSEA. This CDR3 is 16 amino acids long. The germline V and J ends were trimmed by 0 bases and 7 bases, with 19 bases remaining between them. This TCR was recovered from a human donor with Susac syndrome. The chain carries TRBV29-1 and TRBJ2-1, with D possibly TRBD2 on 7 matching bases. The sequenced material came from CD4+ T cells from PBMCs. The CDR3 sequence: CSVEDPLGGALNEQFF. The DNA for the CDR3 is TGCAGCGTTGAAGATCCCTTGGGGGGGGCCTTGAATGAGCAGTTCTTC.